The T cell receptor (beta chain) described here comes from a study of control samples from healthy donors and cancer patients. Using immunoSEQ multiplex PCR, the repertoire was profiled, and TCRdb retains in-frame clones only, with some absent. The sample holds roughly 100,000 clones, 85% to 90% seen once. The CDR3 covers 15 residues. Per the germline V gene, CDR1 is SEHNR and CDR2 is FQNEAQ (reference sequence). Trimming stripped 8 bases from V and 0 bases from J, with 14 bases between. The sequenced sample was PBMCs. The chain joins TRBV7-9 to TRBJ1-3, with D uncertain. This receptor was obtained from a man aged 55 to 69 with lung cancer. The CDR3 region is CASGPPPSSGNTIYF. CDR3 nucleotide sequence: TGTGCCAGCGGCCCCCCCCCGAGCTCTGGAAACACCATATATTTT.